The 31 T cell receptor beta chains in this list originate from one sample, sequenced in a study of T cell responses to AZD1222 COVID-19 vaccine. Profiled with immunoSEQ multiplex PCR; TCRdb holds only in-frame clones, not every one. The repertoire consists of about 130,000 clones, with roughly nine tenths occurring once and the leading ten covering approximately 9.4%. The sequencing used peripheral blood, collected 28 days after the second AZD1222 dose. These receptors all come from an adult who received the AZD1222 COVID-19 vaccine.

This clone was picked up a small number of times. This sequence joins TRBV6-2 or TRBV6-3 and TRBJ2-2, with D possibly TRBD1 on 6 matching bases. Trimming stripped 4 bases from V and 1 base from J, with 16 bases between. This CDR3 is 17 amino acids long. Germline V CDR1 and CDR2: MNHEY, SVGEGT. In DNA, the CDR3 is TGTGCCAGCAGTTTAAGTTTAACAGGGAAGAACACCGGGGAGCTGTTTTTT. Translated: CASSLSLTGKNTGELFF.

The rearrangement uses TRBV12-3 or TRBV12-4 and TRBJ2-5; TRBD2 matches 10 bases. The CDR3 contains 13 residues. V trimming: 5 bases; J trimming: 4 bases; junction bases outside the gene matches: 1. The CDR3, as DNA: TGTGCCAGCAGTCCTAGCGGGGGAGAGACCCAGTACTTC. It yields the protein CASSPSGGETQYF.

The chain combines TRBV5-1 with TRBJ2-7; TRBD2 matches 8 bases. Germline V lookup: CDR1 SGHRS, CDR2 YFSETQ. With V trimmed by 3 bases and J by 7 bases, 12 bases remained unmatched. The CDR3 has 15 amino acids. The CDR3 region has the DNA TGCGCCAGCAGCTCCCTAAGGGCGGGGGGAGGAGAGCAGTACTTC. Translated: CASSSLRAGGGEQYF. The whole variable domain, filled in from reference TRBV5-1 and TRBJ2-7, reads KAGVTQTPRYLIKTRGQQVTLSCSPISGHRSVSWYQQTPGQGLQFLFEYFSETQRNKGNFPGRFSGRQFSNSRSEMNVSTLELGDSALYLCASSSLRAGGGEQYFGPGTRLTVT.

For the CDR3, the DNA is TGTGCCAGCAGCTCGGGACAGGACAACGAGCAGTACTTC. It encodes CASSSGQDNEQYF. The chain recombines TRBV5-6 with TRBJ2-7, with 8 bases that match TRBD1. This CDR3 is 13 amino acids long. V lost 3 bases and J lost 5; bases outside the gene matches: 4. Per germline, CDR1 SGHDT and CDR2 YYEEEE.

Here the CDR3 reads CASSGPTGSSTDTQYF. The CDR3, as DNA: TGTGCCAGCAGTGGACCGACAGGGTCTAGCACAGATACGCAGTATTTT. The V and J genes are TRBV27 and TRBJ2-3; TRBD1 matches at 7 bases. The ends lost 5 bases at V and 0 bases at J; junction bases unmatched: 8. Per germline, CDR1 MNHEY and CDR2 SMNVEV (reference sequence). The CDR3 has 16 amino acids.

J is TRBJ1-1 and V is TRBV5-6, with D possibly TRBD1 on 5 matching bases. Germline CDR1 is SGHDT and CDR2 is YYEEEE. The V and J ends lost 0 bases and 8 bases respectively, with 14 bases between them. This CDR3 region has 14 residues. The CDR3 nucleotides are TGTGCCAGCAGCTTGGCCGGGACGGCGCCCGAAGCTTTCTTT. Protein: CASSLAGTAPEAFF.

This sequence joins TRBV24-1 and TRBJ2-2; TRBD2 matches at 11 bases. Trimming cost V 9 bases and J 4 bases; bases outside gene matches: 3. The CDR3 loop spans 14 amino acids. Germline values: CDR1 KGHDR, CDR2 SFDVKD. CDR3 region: CATASGGRTGELFF. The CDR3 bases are TGTGCCACCGCTAGCGGGGGGCGCACCGGGGAGCTGTTTTTT.

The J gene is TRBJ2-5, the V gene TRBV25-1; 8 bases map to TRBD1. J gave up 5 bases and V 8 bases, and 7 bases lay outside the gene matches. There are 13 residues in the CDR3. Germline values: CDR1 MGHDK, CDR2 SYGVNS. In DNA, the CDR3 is TGTGCCAGCGGCCGGGACAGGTTGGAGACCCAGTACTTC. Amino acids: CASGRDRLETQYF.

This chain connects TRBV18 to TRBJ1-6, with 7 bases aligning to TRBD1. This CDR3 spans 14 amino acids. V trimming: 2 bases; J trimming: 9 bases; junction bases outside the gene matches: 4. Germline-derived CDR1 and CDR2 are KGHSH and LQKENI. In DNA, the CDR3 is TGTGCCAGCTCACCAGGGACAGTGGGTTCACCCCTCCACTTT. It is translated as CASSPGTVGSPLHF.

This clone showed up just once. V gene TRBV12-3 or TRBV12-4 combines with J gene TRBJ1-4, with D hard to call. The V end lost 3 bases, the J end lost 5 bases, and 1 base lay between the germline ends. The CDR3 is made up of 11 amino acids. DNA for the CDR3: TGTGCCAGCAGTTTGAATGAAAAACTGTTTTTT. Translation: CASSLNEKLFF.

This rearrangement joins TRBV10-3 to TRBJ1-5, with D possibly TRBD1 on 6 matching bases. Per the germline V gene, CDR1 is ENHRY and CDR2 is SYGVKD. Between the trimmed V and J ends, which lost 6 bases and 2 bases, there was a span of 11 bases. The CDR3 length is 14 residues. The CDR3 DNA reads TGTGCCATCAGCGCAGGGGTAGGCAATCAGCCCCAGCATTTT. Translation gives CAISAGVGNQPQHF.

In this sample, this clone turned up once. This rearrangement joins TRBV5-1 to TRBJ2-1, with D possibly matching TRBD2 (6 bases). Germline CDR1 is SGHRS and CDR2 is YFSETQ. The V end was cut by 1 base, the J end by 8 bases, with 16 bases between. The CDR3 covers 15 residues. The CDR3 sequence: CASSLPHPPGDEQFF. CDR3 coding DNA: TGCGCCAGCAGCTTGCCCCACCCTCCGGGGGATGAGCAGTTCTTC. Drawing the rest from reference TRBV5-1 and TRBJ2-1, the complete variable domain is KAGVTQTPRYLIKTRGQQVTLSCSPISGHRSVSWYQQTPGQGLQFLFEYFSETQRNKGNFPGRFSGRQFSNSRSEMNVSTLELGDSALYLCASSLPHPPGDEQFFGPGTRLTVL.

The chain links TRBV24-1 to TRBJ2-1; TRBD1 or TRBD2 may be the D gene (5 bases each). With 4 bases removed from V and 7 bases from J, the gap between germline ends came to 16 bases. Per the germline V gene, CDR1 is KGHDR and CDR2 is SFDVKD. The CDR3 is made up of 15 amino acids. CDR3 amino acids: CATSDPGEGRNEQFF. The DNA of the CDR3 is TGTGCCACCAGTGACCCCGGCGAGGGGCGAAATGAGCAGTTCTTC.

CDR3 DNA: TGTGCCAGCAGCTTGTACGGGGGGTTGAACACTGAAGCTTTCTTT. Its translation is CASSLYGGLNTEAFF. This sequence joins TRBV5-8 and TRBJ1-1, with a weak D call TRBD1 (5 bases). Between the trimmed V and J ends, which lost 1 base and 0 bases, there was a span of 10 bases. The CDR3 extends over 15 amino acids. Per germline, CDR1 SGHTS and CDR2 YDEGEE.

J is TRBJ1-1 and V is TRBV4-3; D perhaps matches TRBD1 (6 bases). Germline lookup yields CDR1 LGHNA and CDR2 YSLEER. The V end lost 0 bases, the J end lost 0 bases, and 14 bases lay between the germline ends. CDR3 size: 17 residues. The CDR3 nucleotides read TGCGCCAGCAGCCAAGATCCTTTGACAGGTCTGAACACTGAAGCTTTCTTT. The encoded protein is CASSQDPLTGLNTEAFF.

CDR3 in amino acids: CASSYLGESEQFF. The CDR3, as DNA: TGTGCCAGCAGTTACCTTGGGGAAAGTGAGCAGTTCTTC. The gene calls are TRBV6-6 and TRBJ2-1, with no clear D. The germline V and J ends were trimmed by 2 bases and 9 bases, with 11 bases remaining between them. This CDR3 spans 13 amino acids. Germline V gene sequence: CDR1 MNHNY, CDR2 SVGAGI (reference sequence).

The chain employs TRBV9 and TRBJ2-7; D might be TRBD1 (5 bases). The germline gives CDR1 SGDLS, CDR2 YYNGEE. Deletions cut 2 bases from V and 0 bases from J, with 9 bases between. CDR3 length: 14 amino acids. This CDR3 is CASSVRQSSYEQYF. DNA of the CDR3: TGTGCCAGCAGCGTCAGACAGTCCTCCTACGAGCAGTACTTC.

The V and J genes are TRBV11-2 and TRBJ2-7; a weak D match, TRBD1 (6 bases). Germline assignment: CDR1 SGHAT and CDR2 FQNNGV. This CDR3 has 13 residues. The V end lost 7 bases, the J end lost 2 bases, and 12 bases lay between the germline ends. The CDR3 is CASNTGDTYEQYF. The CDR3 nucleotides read TGTGCCAGCAACACTGGGGACACCTACGAGCAGTACTTC.

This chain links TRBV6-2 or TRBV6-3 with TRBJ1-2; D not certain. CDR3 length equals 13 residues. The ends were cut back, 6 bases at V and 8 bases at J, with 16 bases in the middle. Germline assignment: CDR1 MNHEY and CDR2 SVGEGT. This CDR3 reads CASSPIGGNGYTF. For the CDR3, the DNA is TGTGCCAGCAGCCCCATTGGAGGGAACGGCTACACCTTC.

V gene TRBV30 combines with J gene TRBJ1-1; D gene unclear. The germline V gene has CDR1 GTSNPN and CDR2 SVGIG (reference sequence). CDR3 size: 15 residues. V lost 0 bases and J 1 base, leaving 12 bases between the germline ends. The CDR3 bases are TGTGCCTGGAGTGTAGGTGGTTCGTGGAACACTGAAGCTTTCTTT. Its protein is CAWSVGGSWNTEAFF.

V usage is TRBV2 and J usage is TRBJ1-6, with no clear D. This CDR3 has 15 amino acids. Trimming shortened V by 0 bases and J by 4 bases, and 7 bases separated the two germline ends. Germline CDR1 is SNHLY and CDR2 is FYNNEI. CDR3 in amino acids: CASSEAEVYNSPLHF. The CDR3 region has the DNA TGTGCCAGCAGTGAAGCTGAAGTTTATAATTCACCCCTCCACTTT. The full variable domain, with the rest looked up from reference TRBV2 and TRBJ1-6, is EPEVTQTPSHQVTQMGQEVILRCVPISNHLYFYWYRQILGQKVEFLVSFYNNEISEKSEIFDDQFSVERPDGSNFTLKIRSTKLEDSAMYFCASSEAEVYNSPLHFGNGTRLTVT.

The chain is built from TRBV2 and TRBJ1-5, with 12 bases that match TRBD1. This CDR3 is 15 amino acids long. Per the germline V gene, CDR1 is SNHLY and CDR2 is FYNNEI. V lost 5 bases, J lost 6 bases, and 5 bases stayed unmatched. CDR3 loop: CASSLGQGAGQPQHF. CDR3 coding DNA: TGTGCCAGCAGTTTGGGACAGGGGGCCGGTCAGCCCCAGCATTTT. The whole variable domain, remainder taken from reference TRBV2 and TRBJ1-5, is EPEVTQTPSHQVTQMGQEVILRCVPISNHLYFYWYRQILGQKVEFLVSFYNNEISEKSEIFDDQFSVERPDGSNFTLKIRSTKLEDSAMYFCASSLGQGAGQPQHFGDGTRLSIL.

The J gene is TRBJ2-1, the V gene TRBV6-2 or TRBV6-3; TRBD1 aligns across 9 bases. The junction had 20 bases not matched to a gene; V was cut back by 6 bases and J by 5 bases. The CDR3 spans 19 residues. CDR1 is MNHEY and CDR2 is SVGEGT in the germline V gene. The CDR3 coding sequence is TGTGCCAGCAGCAAGGGGACAGGGCAAGGCCAAGGATTTCACAATGAGCAGTTCTTC. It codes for CASSKGTGQGQGFHNEQFF.

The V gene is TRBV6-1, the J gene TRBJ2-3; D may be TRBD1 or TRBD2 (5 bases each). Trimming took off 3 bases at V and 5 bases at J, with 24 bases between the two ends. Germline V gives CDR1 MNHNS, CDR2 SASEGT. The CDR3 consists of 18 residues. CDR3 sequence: CASSDAGRGTPTGDTQYF. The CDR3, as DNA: TGTGCCAGCAGTGATGCGGGTAGGGGCACGCCAACTGGAGATACGCAGTATTTT.

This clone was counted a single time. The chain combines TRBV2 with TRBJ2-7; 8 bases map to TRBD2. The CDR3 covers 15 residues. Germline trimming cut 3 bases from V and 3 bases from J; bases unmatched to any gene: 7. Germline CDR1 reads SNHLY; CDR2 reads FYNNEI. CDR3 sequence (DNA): TGTGCCAGCAGTGAGACTAGCGCGCAGAACTACGAGCAGTACTTC. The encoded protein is CASSETSAQNYEQYF.

CDR3 DNA sequence: TGCACCAGCAGCCAAGATTGCAGGAGCTATGGCTACACCTTC. Amino acid sequence: CTSSQDCRSYGYTF. The chain has TRBV1 and TRBJ1-2. TRBV1 is recorded as a pseudogene. The CDR3 consists of 14 residues.

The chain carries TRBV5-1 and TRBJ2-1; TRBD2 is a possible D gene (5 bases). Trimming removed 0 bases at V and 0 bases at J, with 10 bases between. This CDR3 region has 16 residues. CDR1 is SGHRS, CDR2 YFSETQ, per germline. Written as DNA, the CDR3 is TGCGCCAGCAGCTTGGGGGAGTTAGGCTCCTACAATGAGCAGTTCTTC. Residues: CASSLGELGSYNEQFF.

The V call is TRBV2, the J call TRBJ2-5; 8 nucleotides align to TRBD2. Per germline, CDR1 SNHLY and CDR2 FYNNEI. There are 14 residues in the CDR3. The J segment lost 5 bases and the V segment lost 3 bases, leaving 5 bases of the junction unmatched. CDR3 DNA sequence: TGTGCCAGCAGTGACGGGGGGGCGGGCGAGACCCAGTACTTC. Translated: CASSDGGAGETQYF.

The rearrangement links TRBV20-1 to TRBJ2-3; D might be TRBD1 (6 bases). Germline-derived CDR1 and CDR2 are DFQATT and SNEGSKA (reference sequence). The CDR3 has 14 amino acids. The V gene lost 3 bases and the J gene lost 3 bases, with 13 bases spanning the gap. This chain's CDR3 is CSASNRVGTDTQYF. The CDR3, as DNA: TGCAGTGCTAGTAACAGGGTCGGAACAGATACGCAGTATTTT.

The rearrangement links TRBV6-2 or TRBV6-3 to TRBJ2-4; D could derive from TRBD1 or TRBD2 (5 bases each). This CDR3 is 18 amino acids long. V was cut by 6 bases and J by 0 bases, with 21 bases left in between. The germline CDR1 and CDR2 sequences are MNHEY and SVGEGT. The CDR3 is CASSSSGTHTRAKNIQYF. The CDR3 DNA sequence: TGTGCCAGCAGCTCCTCCGGGACGCACACCCGAGCCAAAAACATTCAGTACTTC.

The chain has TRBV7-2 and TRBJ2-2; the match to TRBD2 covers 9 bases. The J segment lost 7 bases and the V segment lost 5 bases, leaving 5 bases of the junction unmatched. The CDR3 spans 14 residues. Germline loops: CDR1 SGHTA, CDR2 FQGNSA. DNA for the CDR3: TGTGCCAGCAGCAAAATAGCGGGAGACGGGGAGCTGTTTTTT. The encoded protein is CASSKIAGDGELFF.